The present TCR beta chain was sequenced within a study of CD8 T cells in ankylosing spondylitis. Study findings and constraints: Several highly homologous variants made up a TCR beta motif, and this motif appeared characteristic of ankylosing spondylitis blood.

Ten or more counts support this clonotype. Its antigen is as yet unknown. TCRdb fed the 5' RACE reads into MiXCR, producing one record per CDR3 protein. In the table there are 700,000 to 1,000,000 distinct CDR3 sequences, approximately 10% of which are singletons. The specimen was blood, either unsorted or a sorted T cell fraction (not recorded which). The TCR was taken from a male donor with ankylosing spondylitis.

The CDR3 bases are TGCAGTGCTAGAGATAGCGGGAGGCCGAATCGGTACAATGAGCAGTTCTTC. Translated, it gives CSARDSGRPNRYNEQFF. The chain is built from TRBV20-1 and TRBJ2-1; 10 nucleotides agree with TRBD2. V trimming: 0 bases; J trimming: 4 bases; junction bases outside the gene matches: 9. This CDR3 has 17 amino acids. Germline assignment: CDR1 DFQATT and CDR2 SNEGSKA (reference sequence).